A selection of T cell receptor beta chains follows, all from one sample in a study of low-dose radiotherapy and immunotherapy resistance in tumors. TCRdb re-called the reads with MiXCR, one entry per CDR3 protein. The repertoire holds more than 50,000 distinct CDR3 sequences, almost 25% seen once, with just over 5.5% in the top ten. The sequences come from PBMCs, collected before treatment. The receptors were sampled from a male donor with prostate cancer. The CDR3 runs from the conserved cysteine through the conserved F or W. The D gene is left open where the match is weak. Rows may omit the clone size; those that give it use once, few, many or a size class.

cdr3_aa	cdr3_nt	v_call	clone_size	j_call	d_call
CATSRGGGFLELFF	TGTGCCACCAGCAGAGGGGGAGGGTTCCTGGAACTGTTTTTT	TRBV15	few	TRBJ1-4	NA
CASKLSGGWNTEAFF	TGTGCCAGCAAACTCTCAGGGGGTTGGAACACTGAAGCTTTCTTT	TRBV12-3/TRBV12-4	NA	TRBJ1-1	TRBD1
CASQGAQSSDTQYF	TGTGCCAGCCAGGGGGCACAGAGTTCAGATACGCAGTATTTT	TRBV13	NA	TRBJ2-3	TRBD1
CASSESARDSEAFF	TGCGCCAGCAGTGAGTCTGCCAGGGACTCTGAAGCTTTCTTT	TRBV10-1	NA	TRBJ1-1	NA
CASSSSSRASGVREQYF	TGTGCCAGCAGCTCCAGCTCCAGGGCCTCGGGTGTACGCGAGCAGTACTTC	TRBV7-9	NA	TRBJ2-7	NA
CAWSVGGNTIYF	TGTGCCTGGAGTGTAGGGGGAAACACCATATATTTT	TRBV30	many	TRBJ1-3	NA
CASSGQGDSGNTIYF	TGTGCCAGTAGTGGACAGGGCGACTCTGGAAACACCATATATTTT	TRBV19	many	TRBJ1-3	TRBD1
CASSQDLAPLTGELFF	TGTGCCAGCAGCCAAGATTTGGCCCCACTCACCGGGGAGCTGTTTTTT	TRBV14	many	TRBJ2-2	NA
CASSLATETRGKLFF	TGTGCCAGCAGTCTAGCGACAGAGACGCGTGGGAAACTGTTTTTT	TRBV28	few	TRBJ1-4	NA
CAISDVGVTDTQYF	TGTGCCATCAGTGACGTAGGGGTCACAGATACGCAGTATTTT	TRBV10-3	many	TRBJ2-3	NA
CSARAPYQNDEAFF	TGCAGTGCTAGGGCCCCTTACCAAAACGATGAAGCTTTCTTT	TRBV20-1	many	TRBJ1-1	NA
CASSEDSGFSYEQYF	TGTGCCAGCAGTGAAGACTCAGGGTTCTCCTACGAGCAGTACTTC	TRBV6-1	NA	TRBJ2-7	NA
CAWTTGAASNQPQHF	TGTGCCTGGACCACGGGGGCGGCCTCCAATCAGCCCCAGCATTTT	TRBV30	many	TRBJ1-5	NA
CASSIDGAAAKNIQYF	TGTGCCAGTAGTATAGACGGGGCCGCGGCCAAAAACATTCAGTACTTC	TRBV19	many	TRBJ2-4	NA
CASSALAGGAGEQFF	TGTGCCAGCAGCGCTTTAGCGGGGGGGGCGGGGGAGCAGTTCTTC	TRBV9	many	TRBJ2-1	TRBD2
CASRALQGPGELFF	TGCGCCAGCAGAGCATTACAGGGTCCCGGGGAGCTGTTTTTT	TRBV5-1	many	TRBJ2-2	NA
CASSPTIGLAVSYEQYF	TGTGCCAGCAGCCCCACCATTGGGCTGGCAGTTTCCTACGAGCAGTACTTC	TRBV11-2	NA	TRBJ2-7	NA
CASPTTGELFF	TGTGCCAGTCCTACCACCGGGGAGCTGTTTTTT	TRBV19	many	TRBJ2-2	NA
CASSPGTGNQPQHF	TGTGCCAGCAGTCCCGGGACAGGTAATCAGCCCCAGCATTTT	TRBV28	many	TRBJ1-5	TRBD1
CATLAGVVNEQFF	TGTGCCACCTTAGCGGGAGTGGTGAATGAGCAGTTCTTC	TRBV10-3	many	TRBJ2-1	TRBD2
CASSPPTGWTQYF	TGTGCCAGCTCACCGCCGACAGGGTGGACGCAGTATTTT	TRBV18	many	TRBJ2-3	TRBD1
CASSPQTSGNTGELFF	TGTGCCAGCAGCCCCCAAACTAGCGGGAACACCGGGGAGCTGTTTTTT	TRBV4-2	many	TRBJ2-2	TRBD2
CASSYAGKNTGELFF	TGTGCCAGCAGTTACGCGGGGAAGAACACCGGGGAGCTGTTTTTT	TRBV6-2/TRBV6-3	NA	TRBJ2-2	NA
CASSFSPTGAYEQYF	TGTGCCAGCAGCTTCTCCCCCACCGGGGCCTACGAGCAGTACTTC	TRBV7-9	many	TRBJ2-7	NA
CASSRPPPGLYGYTF	TGTGCCAGCAGCCGTCCTCCTCCAGGGTTATATGGCTACACCTTC	TRBV6-5	few	TRBJ1-2	NA
CSASGSIDEQYF	TGCAGTGCTAGCGGGAGTATTGACGAGCAGTACTTC	TRBV20-1	few	TRBJ2-7	NA
CASSLGLAGGPGDTQYF	TGTGCCAGCAGCTTAGGGTTAGCGGGAGGGCCTGGAGATACGCAGTATTTT	TRBV7-2	few	TRBJ2-3	TRBD2